These T cell receptor beta chains were read from a single sample in a study of T cell responses to AZD1222 COVID-19 vaccine. Measured with immunoSEQ multiplex PCR; TCRdb has only the in-frame clones, and not every one. The data show roughly 56,000 clones, 75% to 90% seen once. The sample here was peripheral blood, taken on day 0 of AZD1222 vaccination. These receptor sequences come from an adult in good health. Both conserved end residues are part of each CDR3. D genes are given only for firm matches. Only part of the rows carry a size: once, few, many, or a class if the clone is expanded.

TGTGCCAGCAGCCCGGCGGGCGGGGGCTTCCAAGAGACCCAGTACTTC CASSPAGGGFQETQYF TRBJ2-5 TRBV7-9 NA NA
TGTGCCAGCGCAGTCAGGGCCAATGGCTACACCTTC CASAVRANGYTF TRBJ1-2 TRBV12-3/TRBV12-4 NA NA
TGTGCCACCAGCGGCGGACTAGCGGGGGGGCCCGGCACAGATACGCAGTATTTT CATSGGLAGGPGTDTQYF TRBJ2-3 TRBV15 TRBD2 NA
TGTGCCAGCAGCTCCATTTCCGGGACAGGGCTGTCACCCCTCCACTTT CASSSISGTGLSPLHF TRBJ1-6 TRBV11-1 TRBD1 NA
TGCGCCAGCAGCCAAGGGTCGGGGGCCATCCAAGAGACCCAGTACTTC CASSQGSGAIQETQYF TRBJ2-5 TRBV4-1 NA once
TGTGCCAGCAGCCAAGCCTACACCGGGGAGCTGTTTTTT CASSQAYTGELFF TRBJ2-2 TRBV3-1/TRBV3-2 NA few
TGCAGCGCGATAGGACAGGGACAGATGAACACTGAAGCTTTCTTT CSAIGQGQMNTEAFF TRBJ1-1 TRBV29-1 TRBD1 once
TGTGCCAGTGCCGGAGGAGAGACCCAGTACTTC CASAGGETQYF TRBJ2-5 TRBV6-5 NA NA
TGTGCCAGCAGCTTTGGCTTCCCGGACACAGATACGCAGTATTTT CASSFGFPDTDTQYF TRBJ2-3 TRBV5-6 NA few
TGTGCCAGTAGTTGGACAGGGGCTAACTATGGCTACACCTTC CASSWTGANYGYTF TRBJ1-2 TRBV19 TRBD1 NA
TGTGCCACCAGCAGAGATCGCACTGAAGCTTTCTTT CATSRDRTEAFF TRBJ1-1 TRBV15 NA NA
TGCGCCAGCAGCCAAGTCGAAAGTGCAGAGCAGTTCTTC CASSQVESAEQFF TRBJ2-1 TRBV4-1 NA NA
TGTGCCAGCAGCGCTGAGCGGCTTACGTTGGATACGCAGTATTTT CASSAERLTLDTQYF TRBJ2-3 TRBV9 NA NA
TGCGCCAGCAGTTTTGACGCTAGCAATCAGCCCCAGCATTTT CASSFDASNQPQHF TRBJ1-5 TRBV5-1 NA NA
TGCGCCAGCAGCCTCGGGGGACGGTCTAGCACAGATACGCAGTATTTT CASSLGGRSSTDTQYF TRBJ2-3 TRBV5-1 NA NA
TGTGCCAGCAGATCGGGACAGGGGTCTGATGGGGAGTACTTC CASRSGQGSDGEYF TRBJ2-7 TRBV28 TRBD1 once
TGTGCCAGCAGTTTACAAAGGAACTATGGCTACACCTTC CASSLQRNYGYTF TRBJ1-2 TRBV28 NA NA
TGTGCCAGCAGGGCAGGGGCCTACGAGCAGTACTTC CASRAGAYEQYF TRBJ2-7 TRBV6-5 NA NA
TGCGCCAGCAGTTACGCTAGCGGCCAAGAGACCCAGTACTTC CASSYASGQETQYF TRBJ2-5 TRBV10-2 TRBD2 NA
TGTGCCAGCAGCCGGGGGACAGGCTACGAGCAGTACTTC CASSRGTGYEQYF TRBJ2-7 TRBV7-2 TRBD1 few
TGTGCCAGCTCCCCTGTAGGGGTCGGGGCCAACGTCCTGACTTTC CASSPVGVGANVLTF TRBJ2-6 TRBV18 NA NA
TGTGCCTGGAACGTCCCCTTGACCACTGAAGCTTTCTTT CAWNVPLTTEAFF TRBJ1-1 TRBV30 NA NA